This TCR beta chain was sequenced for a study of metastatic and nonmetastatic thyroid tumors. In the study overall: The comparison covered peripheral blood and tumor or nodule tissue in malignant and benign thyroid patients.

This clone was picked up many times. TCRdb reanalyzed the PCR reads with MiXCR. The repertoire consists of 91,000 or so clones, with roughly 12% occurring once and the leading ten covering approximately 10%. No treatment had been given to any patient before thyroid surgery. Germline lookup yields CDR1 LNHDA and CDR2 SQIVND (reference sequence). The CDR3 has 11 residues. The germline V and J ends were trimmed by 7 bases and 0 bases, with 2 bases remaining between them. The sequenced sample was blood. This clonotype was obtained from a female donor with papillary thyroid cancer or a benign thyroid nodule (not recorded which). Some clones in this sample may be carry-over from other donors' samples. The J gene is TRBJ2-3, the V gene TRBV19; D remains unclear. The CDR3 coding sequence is TGTGCCAGTACAAGCACAGATACGCAGTATTTT. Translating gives CASTSTDTQYF. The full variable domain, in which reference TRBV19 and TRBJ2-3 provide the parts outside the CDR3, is DGGITQSPKYLFRKEGQNVTLSCEQNLNHDAMYWYRQDPGQGLRLIYYSQIVNDFQKGDIAEGYSVSREKKESFPLTVTSAQKNPTAFYLCASTSTDTQYFGPGTRLTVL.